A selection of T cell receptor beta chains follows, all from one sample in a study of chemoradiotherapy in HPV16-positive cancers. Measured with immunoSEQ multiplex PCR; TCRdb has only the in-frame clones, and not every one. Of 9,000 to 15,000 clones listed, 65% to 80% are singletons. This sample was gathered from a patient who underwent chemoradiotherapy. These receptors were obtained from a human donor with HPV-associated anogenital cancer. Both conserved end residues are part of each CDR3. The D gene is left open where the match is weak. The listing skips clone size in some rows; elsewhere it reads once, few, many or a size class.

d_call,clone_size,v_call,j_call,cdr3_aa,cdr3_nt
.,.,TRBV5-4,TRBJ1-1,CASSFGSEAFF,TGTGCCAGCAGCTTCGGCAGCGAAGCTTTCTTT
.,.,TRBV9,TRBJ2-7,CASSVAIGPYEQYF,TGTGCCAGCAGCGTAGCGATCGGGCCCTACGAGCAGTACTTC
.,few,TRBV5-4,TRBJ2-3,CASSLVRGLSDTQYF,TGTGCCAGCAGCTTGGTACGGGGGCTATCAGATACGCAGTATTTT
.,.,TRBV7-6,TRBJ1-2,CASSLILGDPLTNYGYTF,TGTGCCAGCAGCTTAATTTTGGGGGACCCTTTAACTAACTATGGCTACACCTTC
.,once,TRBV9,TRBJ1-3,CASSVGPRDGNTIYF,TGTGCCAGCAGCGTAGGCCCTCGGGATGGAAACACCATATATTTT
.,.,TRBV7-9,TRBJ1-1,CASSFSRGGEAFF,TGTGCCAGCAGCTTTAGCAGGGGTGGTGAAGCTTTCTTT
TRBD1,.,TRBV7-9,TRBJ2-7,CASSGRDRGYEQYF,TGTGCCAGCAGCGGGAGGGACAGGGGCTACGAGCAGTACTTC
.,.,TRBV29-1,TRBJ1-1,CSVERTMNTEAFF,TGCAGCGTTGAGCGGACCATGAACACTGAAGCTTTCTTT
.,.,TRBV7-3,TRBJ2-1,CASSLGLQSNEQFF,TGTGCCAGCAGCCTGGGTCTCCAGAGCAATGAGCAGTTCTTC
TRBD2,few,TRBV6-1,TRBJ2-7,CASSETAGGVEQYF,TGTGCCAGCAGTGAAACAGCGGGGGGAGTGGAGCAGTACTTC
.,.,TRBV19,TRBJ1-4,CATSSGRGSNEKLFF,TGTGCCACTAGTAGTGGGAGGGGTTCGAATGAAAAACTGTTTTTT
TRBD1,.,TRBV12-5,TRBJ2-3,CASGPGTGGHTDTQYF,TGTGCTAGTGGTCCCGGGACAGGGGGCCACACAGATACGCAGTATTTT
TRBD1,.,TRBV5-5,TRBJ2-2,CASNKRQGAVTGELFF,TGTGCCAGCAACAAGAGACAGGGGGCGGTCACCGGGGAGCTGTTTTTT
TRBD1,once,TRBV5-6,TRBJ1-2,CASSHDRGYIHSGGYTF,TGTGCCAGCAGCCACGACAGGGGGTATATCCATTCGGGAGGCTACACCTTC
.,.,TRBV27,TRBJ2-1,CASSSQVHHEQFF,TGTGCCAGCAGTTCCCAGGTACACCATGAGCAGTTCTTC
.,.,TRBV5-4,TRBJ1-6,CASSLDNVNSPLHF,TGTGCCAGCAGCTTGGATAACGTTAATTCACCCCTCCACTTT
.,.,TRBV28,TRBJ1-5,CASSFPPSLSQPQHF,TGTGCCAGCAGTTTCCCCCCCTCCCTCAGTCAGCCCCAGCATTTT
.,.,TRBV30,TRBJ1-6,CAWDRSSYNSPLHF,TGTGCCTGGGACAGGAGCTCCTATAATTCACCCCTCCACTTT
.,.,TRBV18,TRBJ2-3,CASSPAQVNDPDTQYF,TGTGCCAGCTCACCAGCCCAGGTTAATGATCCAGATACGCAGTATTTT
.,.,TRBV11-3,TRBJ2-2,CASSSRVGAGELFF,TGTGCCAGCAGCTCTCGAGTGGGGGCCGGGGAGCTGTTTTTT
TRBD1,once,TRBV2,TRBJ1-1,CASTGTGVNTEAFF,TGTGCCAGCACCGGGACAGGGGTGAACACTGAAGCTTTCTTT
.,few,TRBV2,TRBJ1-6,CASSETGGASLYNSPLHF,TGTGCCAGCAGTGAGACGGGGGGCGCTTCCTTGTATAATTCACCCCTCCACTTT
TRBD1,.,TRBV28,TRBJ1-1,CASGIQGGTEAFF,TGTGCCAGCGGGATTCAGGGGGGCACTGAAGCTTTCTTT
.,few,TRBV7-9,TRBJ2-7,CASSLGGDEQYF,TGTGCCAGCAGCTTAGGTGGGGACGAGCAGTACTTC
.,.,TRBV19,TRBJ1-5,CATQSLEASNQPQHF,TGTGCCACCCAAAGCCTGGAGGCTTCGAATCAGCCCCAGCATTTT
.,.,TRBV7-3,TRBJ2-2,CASSLNGGSGTGELFF,TGTGCCAGCAGCTTAAATGGGGGAAGCGGCACCGGGGAGCTGTTTTTT
TRBD1,few,TRBV2,TRBJ2-4,CASSGQTKNIQYF,TGTGCCAGCTCGGGACAGACCAAAAACATTCAGTACTTC
.,.,TRBV6-5,TRBJ2-7,CASSYRQGFSYEQYF,TGTGCCAGCAGTTACCGGCAGGGATTCTCCTACGAGCAGTACTTC
.,once,TRBV28,TRBJ1-3,CASSLLSGTDTGNTIYF,TGTGCCAGCAGTTTATTGTCGGGGACGGACACTGGAAACACCATATATTTT
.,.,TRBV5-1,TRBJ2-7,CASSPSGLTYEQYF,TGCGCCAGCAGCCCCTCGGGGCTTACCTACGAGCAGTACTTC
.,.,TRBV6-5,TRBJ2-2,CASSYGDTGELFF,TGTGCCAGCAGTTACGGGGACACCGGGGAGCTGTTTTTT
TRBD1,.,TRBV11-3,TRBJ2-1,CASSLGALAGTDNEQFF,TGTGCCAGCAGCTTAGGGGCCTTAGCCGGGACAGACAATGAGCAGTTCTTC
.,once,TRBV7-2,TRBJ1-5,CASSSVRGSSNQPQHF,TGTGCCAGCAGCTCCGTCCGGGGGAGTAGCAATCAGCCCCAGCATTTT
.,once,TRBV5-5,TRBJ1-4,CASSRATTNEKLFF,TGTGCCAGCAGCCGAGCTACAACTAATGAAAAACTGTTTTTT
TRBD1,.,TRBV27,TRBJ2-3,CASHLTGASTDTQYF,TGTGCCAGCCATTTGACAGGGGCGAGTACAGATACGCAGTATTTT
.,.,TRBV6-6,TRBJ1-6,CASSGENSPLHF,TGTGCCAGCAGTGGTGAAAATTCACCCCTCCACTTT
.,few,TRBV14,TRBJ1-1,CASSQETALAFF,TGTGCCAGCAGCCAAGAGACGGCACTAGCTTTCTTT
.,.,TRBV12-2,TRBJ2-7,CASRLRGKTGLRYEQYF,TGTGCAAGTCGCTTACGAGGAAAGACAGGGTTAAGGTACGAGCAGTACTTC
.,.,TRBV18,TRBJ2-2,CASLRQGTAGTGELFF,TGTGCCTCCCTCAGGCAGGGAACGGCGGGCACCGGGGAGCTGTTTTTT
.,.,TRBV28,TRBJ1-4,CASSLRGGKNEKLFF,TGTGCCAGCAGCCTCCGGGGGGGCAAAAATGAAAAACTGTTTTTT
TRBD1,.,TRBV5-8,TRBJ2-1,CASSAQGATYNEQFF,TGTGCCAGCAGCGCACAGGGGGCGACCTACAATGAGCAGTTCTTC
TRBD1,.,TRBV5-1,TRBJ1-1,CASSLSRTGLTEAFF,TGCGCCAGCAGCTTGTCTAGGACAGGGCTCACTGAAGCTTTCTTT
.,.,TRBV9,TRBJ2-1,CASSVGSGLGNEQFF,TGTGCCAGCAGCGTAGGATCGGGGTTGGGCAATGAGCAGTTCTTC
TRBD1,.,TRBV2,TRBJ2-1,CASSNTGGRYNEQFF,TGTGCCAGCAGTAACACAGGGGGCCGCTACAATGAGCAGTTCTTC
.,.,TRBV30,TRBJ1-1,CAWSAGENTEAFF,TGTGCCTGGAGTGCCGGAGAGAACACTGAAGCTTTCTTT
TRBD2,.,TRBV9,TRBJ2-1,CASSVGASGGDNEQFF,TGTGCCAGCAGCGTAGGGGCTAGCGGGGGGGACAATGAGCAGTTCTTC
.,.,TRBV4-1,TRBJ1-2,CASSPIGVGGYTF,TGCGCCAGCAGCCCAATAGGAGTAGGCGGCTACACCTTC
TRBD1,.,TRBV30,TRBJ2-3,CACHLGQGNTDTQYF,TGTGCCTGCCACCTCGGACAGGGGAACACAGATACGCAGTATTTT
.,.,TRBV10-3,TRBJ2-7,CAISPDSSYEQYF,TGTGCCATCAGCCCCGACAGCTCCTACGAGCAGTACTTC
.,few,TRBV5-6,TRBJ1-5,CASSLGDQPQHF,TGTGCCAGCAGCCTGGGGGATCAGCCCCAGCATTTT
.,.,TRBV5-4,TRBJ2-7,CASSLGGPNLSEQYF,TGTGCCAGCAGCTTGGGGGGACCTAACCTCTCCGAGCAGTACTTC
.,.,TRBV5-1,TRBJ1-2,CASSPVGGDHGYTF,TGCGCCAGCAGCCCAGTTGGAGGGGATCATGGCTACACCTTC
TRBD1,.,TRBV9,TRBJ1-4,CASSAFDRGNEKLFF,TGTGCCAGCAGCGCGTTTGACAGGGGGAATGAAAAACTGTTTTTT
.,.,TRBV7-2,TRBJ2-7,CASSPPRGGSYEQYF,TGTGCCAGCAGCCCCCCGCGGGGTGGGTCCTACGAGCAGTACTTC